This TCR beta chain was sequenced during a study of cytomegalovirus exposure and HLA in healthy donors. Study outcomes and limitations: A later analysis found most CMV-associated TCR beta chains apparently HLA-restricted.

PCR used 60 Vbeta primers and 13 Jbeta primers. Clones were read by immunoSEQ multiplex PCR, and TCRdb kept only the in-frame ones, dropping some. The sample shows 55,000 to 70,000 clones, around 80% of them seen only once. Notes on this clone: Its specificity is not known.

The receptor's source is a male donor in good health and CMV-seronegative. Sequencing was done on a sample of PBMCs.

CDR3 loop: CASSPPGVYEQYF. The CDR3 DNA reads as TGTGCCAGCAGCCCCCCCGGGGTCTACGAGCAGTACTTC. V is TRBV7-9 and J is TRBJ2-7; the D gene is possibly TRBD2 (5 bases). The CDR3 is 13 amino acids. The V and J ends lost 5 bases and 3 bases respectively, with 11 bases between them. The germline V gene encodes CDR1 SEHNR and CDR2 FQNEAQ (reference sequence). Variable domain in full (rest from reference TRBV7-9 and TRBJ2-7): DTGVSQNPRHKITKRGQNVTFRCDPISEHNRLYWYRQTLGQGPEFLTYFQNEAQLEKSRLLSDRFSAERPKGSFSTLEIQRTEQGDSAMYLCASSPPGVYEQYFGPGTRLTVT.